This T cell receptor beta chain was sequenced during a study of beta chain features in type 1 diabetes. Overall study results and limits: There was a moderate but significant shortening of TCRB CDR3s in all four CD4+ subsets of Type 1 diabetes patients.

As every portion of the isolated RNA was reverse transcribed, the sequencing read expressed TCRB transcripts. Clones were sequenced by immunoSEQ multiplex PCR, and TCRdb holds only the in-frame ones, with some missing. Among 95,000 to 150,000 clones listed, 15% to 20% were seen once. Germline-derived CDR1 and CDR2 are MNHEY and SMNVEV (reference sequence). The CDR3 has 15 amino acids. J gave up 3 bases and V 5 bases, and 7 bases lay outside the gene matches. Blood was collected once per donor into heparin, averaging roughly 0.12 L. Points on this clone: What it binds is not known.

Material for sequencing was central memory CD4+ T cells from blood. The sequence was collected from a man aged 30-40 years with type 1 diabetes. This chain uses TRBV27 with TRBJ1-5; 7 nucleotides agree with TRBD1. CDR3 residues: CASSRTGVINQPQHF. The CDR3 nucleotides read TGTGCCAGCAGTCGAACAGGGGTCATCAATCAGCCCCAGCATTTT.